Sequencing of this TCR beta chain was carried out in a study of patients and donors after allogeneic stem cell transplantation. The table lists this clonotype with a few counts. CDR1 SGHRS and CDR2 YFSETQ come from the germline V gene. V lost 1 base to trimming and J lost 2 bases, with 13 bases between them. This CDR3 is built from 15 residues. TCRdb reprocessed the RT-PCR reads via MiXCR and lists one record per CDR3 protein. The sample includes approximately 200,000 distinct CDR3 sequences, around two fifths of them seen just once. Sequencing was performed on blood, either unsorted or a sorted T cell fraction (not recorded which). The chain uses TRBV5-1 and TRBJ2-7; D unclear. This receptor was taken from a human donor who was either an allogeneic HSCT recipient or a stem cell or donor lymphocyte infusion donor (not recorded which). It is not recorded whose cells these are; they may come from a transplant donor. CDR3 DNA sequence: TGCGCCAGCAGCTTGAACACCCCGTCCACCTACGAGCAGTACTTC. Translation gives CASSLNTPSTYEQYF.